This T cell receptor beta chain was sequenced in a study of control samples from healthy donors and cancer patients. Method: immunoSEQ multiplex PCR; TCRdb's copy keeps in-frame clones and lacks some. Of tens of thousands of clones listed, approximately 87% are singletons. The V gene end was trimmed by 10 bases and the J gene end by 14 bases; junction bases not matched to a gene: 6. Germline V gives CDR1 MNHEY, CDR2 SMNVEV (reference sequence). The CDR3 spans 11 residues. The receptor was derived from a man aged 50 to 60 in good health. The chain has TRBV27 and TRBJ1-6, with 9 bases matching TRBD1. Sequencing used blood. CDR3 bases: TGTGCCACCGGGACAGGGCCAACCCTCCACTTT. It codes for CATGTGPTLHF.